This is a list of T cell receptor beta chains from one sample in a study of T cells after yellow fever vaccination. TCRdb passed the 5' RACE reads through MiXCR, listing each CDR3 protein once. The profile shows some 350,000 distinct CDR3 sequences, 3% to 4.5% of them singletons. Source: PBMCs, taken 5 days after the yellow fever booster vaccination. The receptors stem from a young man who received the YFV17D yellow fever vaccine. Both conserved end residues are part of each CDR3. A D gene is named only where the DNA matches it firmly. Clone size is given for some rows only: seen once, a few or many times, or a class if the clone is expanded.

v_call	d_call	j_call	cdr3_length	clone_size	cdr3_aa
TRBV5-1	-	TRBJ2-3	12	many	CASSRLGDTQYF
TRBV7-2	-	TRBJ2-3	14	-	CASSRTRFTDTQYF
TRBV10-3	-	TRBJ2-3	16	-	CAISEHRDLFTDTQYF
TRBV5-1	TRBD2	TRBJ2-3	15	many	CASSLASGSTDTQYF
TRBV7-3	-	TRBJ2-1	13	-	CASAESSYNEQFF
TRBV5-1	TRBD2	TRBJ2-5	14	few	CASSVTGLGETQYF
TRBV7-9	-	TRBJ2-1	14	-	CASSWQSSYNEQFF
TRBV15	-	TRBJ2-5	16	many	CATSGLRRGVQETQYF
TRBV4-1	-	TRBJ2-1	16	-	CASSQERGPPNNEQFF
TRBV10-3	TRBD1	TRBJ2-3	14	few	CAISETGKEDTQYF
TRBV12-3/TRBV12-4	TRBD2	TRBJ2-3	17	many	CASSPTLLAGGPDTQYF
TRBV5-1	TRBD1	TRBJ2-2	16	many	CASTPKGQGNTGELFF
TRBV18	TRBD1	TRBJ2-7	15	-	CASSRRDRGDYEQYF
TRBV11-1	-	TRBJ1-6	14	-	CASSSEGWNSPLHF
TRBV25-1	-	TRBJ1-2	13	-	CASSSGEGYGYTF
TRBV4-1	TRBD1	TRBJ2-5	16	-	CASSQGQGPKARTQYF
TRBV3-1	-	TRBJ1-2	15	many	CASSQDGVRGAGYTF
TRBV4-3	-	TRBJ1-5	16	few	CASSQVRGLVDQPQHF
TRBV20-1	-	TRBJ2-1	13	few	CSAAGTAYNEQFF
TRBV7-2	-	TRBJ1-5	15	-	CASSLYRSSNQPQHF